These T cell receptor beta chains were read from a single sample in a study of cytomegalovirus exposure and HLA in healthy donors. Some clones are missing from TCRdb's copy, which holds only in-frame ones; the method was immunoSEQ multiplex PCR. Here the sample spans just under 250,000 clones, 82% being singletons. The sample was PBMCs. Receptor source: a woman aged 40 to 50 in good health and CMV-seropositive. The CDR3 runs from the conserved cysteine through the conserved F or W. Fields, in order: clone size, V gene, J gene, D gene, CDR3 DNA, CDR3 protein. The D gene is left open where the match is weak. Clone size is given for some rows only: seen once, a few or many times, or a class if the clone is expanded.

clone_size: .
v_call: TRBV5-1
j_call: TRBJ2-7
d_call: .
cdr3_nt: TGCGCCAGCAGCTTGTCATGGGCCCAAAGCCACGAGCAGTACTTC
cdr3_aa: CASSLSWAQSHEQYF

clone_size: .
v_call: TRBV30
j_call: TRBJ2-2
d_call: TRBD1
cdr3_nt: TGTGCCTGTAGACAGGGCACCGGGGAGCTGTTTTTT
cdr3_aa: CACRQGTGELFF

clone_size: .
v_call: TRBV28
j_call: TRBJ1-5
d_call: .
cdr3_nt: TGTGCCAGCAGACCACAGGGATCCCAATGGGGGCCCCAGCATTTT
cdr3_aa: CASRPQGSQWGPQHF

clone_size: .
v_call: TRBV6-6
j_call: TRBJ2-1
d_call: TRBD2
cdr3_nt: TGTGCCAGCAGGGCCCTAGCGGGAGGATACAATGAGCAGTTCTTC
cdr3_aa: CASRALAGGYNEQFF

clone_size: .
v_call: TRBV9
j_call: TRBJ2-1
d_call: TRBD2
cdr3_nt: TGTGCCAGCAGCGTAGACACTAGCGGTGGCAATGAGCAGTTCTTC
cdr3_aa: CASSVDTSGGNEQFF

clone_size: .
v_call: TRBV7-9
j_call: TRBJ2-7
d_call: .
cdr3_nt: TGTGCCAGCAGCTTTAGTGCGGGTGAGCAGTACTTC
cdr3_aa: CASSFSAGEQYF

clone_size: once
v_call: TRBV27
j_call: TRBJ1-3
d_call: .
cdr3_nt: TGTGCCAGCAGTCGCCCCGCCGTCCAGAACTCTGGAAACACCATATATTTT
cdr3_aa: CASSRPAVQNSGNTIYF

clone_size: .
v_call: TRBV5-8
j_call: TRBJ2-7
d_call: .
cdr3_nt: TGTGCCAGCAGGGACCAGGGCGGCCTCTACGAGCAGTACTTC
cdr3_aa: CASRDQGGLYEQYF

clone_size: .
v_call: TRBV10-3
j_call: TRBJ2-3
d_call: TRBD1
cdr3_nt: TGTGTCATCAAAGGGGGCCCAGATACGCAGTATTTT
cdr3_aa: CVIKGGPDTQYF

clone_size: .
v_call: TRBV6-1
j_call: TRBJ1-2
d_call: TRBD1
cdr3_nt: TGTGCCAGCAGGGGGGGACAGGTGGGCGATGGCTACACCTTC
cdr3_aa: CASRGGQVGDGYTF

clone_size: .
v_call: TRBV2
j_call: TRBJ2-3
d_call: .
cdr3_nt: TGTGCCAGCAGTGACCTAATCTCGGCAGATACGCAGTATTTT
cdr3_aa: CASSDLISADTQYF

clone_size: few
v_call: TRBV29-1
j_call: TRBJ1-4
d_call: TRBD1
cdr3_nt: TGCAGCGTTACAAGTACAGGGGCCACTAATGAAAAACTGTTTTTT
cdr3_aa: CSVTSTGATNEKLFF

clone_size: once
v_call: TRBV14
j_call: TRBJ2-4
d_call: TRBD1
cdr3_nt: TGTGCCAGCAGCCCGGGGACAGGAGTTTGCTACTTC
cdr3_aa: CASSPGTGVCYF

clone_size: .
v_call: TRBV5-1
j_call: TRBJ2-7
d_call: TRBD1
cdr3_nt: TGCGCCAGCAGCCACGGACAGGCCACCTACGAGCAGTACTTC
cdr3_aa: CASSHGQATYEQYF

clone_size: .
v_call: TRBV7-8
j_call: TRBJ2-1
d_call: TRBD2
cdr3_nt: TGTGCCAGCAGCCTGGGGACTAGCGGGAGGGATGAGCAGTTCTTC
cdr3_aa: CASSLGTSGRDEQFF

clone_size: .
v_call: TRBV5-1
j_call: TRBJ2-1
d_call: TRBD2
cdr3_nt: TGCGCCAGCAGCTTGGCTACTAGCGGGATTGATGAGCAGTTCTTC
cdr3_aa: CASSLATSGIDEQFF

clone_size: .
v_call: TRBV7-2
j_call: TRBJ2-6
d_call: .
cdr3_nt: TGTGCCAGCGGCCCTGGGGCCAACGTCCTGACTTTC
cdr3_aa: CASGPGANVLTF

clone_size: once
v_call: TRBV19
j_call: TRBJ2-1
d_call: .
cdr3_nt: TGTGCCAGTAGCATCCACACCGAGCAGTTCTTC
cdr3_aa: CASSIHTEQFF

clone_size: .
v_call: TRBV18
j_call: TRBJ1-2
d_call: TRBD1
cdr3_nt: TGTGCCAGCTCACCATACGACAGGGACCACCCCTATGGCTACACCTTC
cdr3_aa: CASSPYDRDHPYGYTF

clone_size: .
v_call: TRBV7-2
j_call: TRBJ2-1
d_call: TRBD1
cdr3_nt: TGTGCCAGCAGCCACAGCGACAGGGCCTTGTTCTTC
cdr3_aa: CASSHSDRALFF

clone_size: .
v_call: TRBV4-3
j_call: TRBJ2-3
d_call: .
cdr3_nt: TGCGCCAGCAGCCAAAGTGGGGGGGCCACAGATACGCAGTATTTT
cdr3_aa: CASSQSGGATDTQYF

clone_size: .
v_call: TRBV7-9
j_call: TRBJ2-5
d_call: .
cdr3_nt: TGTGCCAGCAGCACCTATATGCAAGAGACCCAGTACTTC
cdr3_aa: CASSTYMQETQYF

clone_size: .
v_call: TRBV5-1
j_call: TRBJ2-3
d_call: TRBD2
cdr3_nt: TGCGCCAGCAGCTTGCCCCTAGCGGGGGGCCGGGATACGCAGTATTTT
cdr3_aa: CASSLPLAGGRDTQYF

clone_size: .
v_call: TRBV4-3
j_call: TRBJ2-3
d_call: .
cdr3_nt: TGCGCCAGCAGCCAAGAATCGGGGGGCAATTCAGATACGCAGTATTTT
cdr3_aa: CASSQESGGNSDTQYF

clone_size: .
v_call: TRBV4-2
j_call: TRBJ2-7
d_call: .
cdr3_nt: TGTGCCAGCAGTATAACAGCTGAGCTCTACGAGCAGTACTTC
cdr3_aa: CASSITAELYEQYF

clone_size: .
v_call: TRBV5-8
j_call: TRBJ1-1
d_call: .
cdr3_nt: TGTGCCAGCAGCTTCCGACATTTCGGGAGGACTGAAGCTTTCTTT
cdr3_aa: CASSFRHFGRTEAFF

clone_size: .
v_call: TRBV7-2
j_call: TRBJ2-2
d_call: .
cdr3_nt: TGTGCCAGCAGCCAGATAGGGGGAACGGGCGGGGAGCTGTTTTTT
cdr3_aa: CASSQIGGTGGELFF

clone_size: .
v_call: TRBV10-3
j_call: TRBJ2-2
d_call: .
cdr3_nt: TGTGCCATTCGTTCGGGGGGCTCGAACACCGGGGAGCTGTTTTTT
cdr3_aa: CAIRSGGSNTGELFF

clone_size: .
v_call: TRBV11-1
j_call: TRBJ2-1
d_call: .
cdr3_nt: TGTGCCAGCAGCCCATTGACTAGTTCTCTCAATGAGCAGTTCTTC
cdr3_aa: CASSPLTSSLNEQFF

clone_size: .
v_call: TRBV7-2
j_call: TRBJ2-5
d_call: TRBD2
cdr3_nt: TGTGCCAGCAGCTTAGTGGCGGGGGAGGGAGAGACCCAGTACTTC
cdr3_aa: CASSLVAGEGETQYF

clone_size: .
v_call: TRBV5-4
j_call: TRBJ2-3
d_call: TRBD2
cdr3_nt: TGTGCCAGCAATCTAGCGGGGGGGCCCTCAGATACGCAGTATTTT
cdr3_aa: CASNLAGGPSDTQYF

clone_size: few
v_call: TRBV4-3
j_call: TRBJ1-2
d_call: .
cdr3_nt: TGCGCCAGCAGCCCTGAGCAGGGTAAGGGAGGCTACACCTTC
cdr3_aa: CASSPEQGKGGYTF

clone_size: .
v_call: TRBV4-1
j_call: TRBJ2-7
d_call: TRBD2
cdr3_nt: TGCGCCAGCAGCCAAGGCGGGGGAACCTACGAGCAGTACTTC
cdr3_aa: CASSQGGGTYEQYF

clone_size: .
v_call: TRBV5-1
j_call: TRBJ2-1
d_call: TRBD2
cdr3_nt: TGCGCCAGCAGCCTTGGACTAGCGGGGGGGAATAACAATGAGCAGTTCTTC
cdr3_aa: CASSLGLAGGNNNEQFF

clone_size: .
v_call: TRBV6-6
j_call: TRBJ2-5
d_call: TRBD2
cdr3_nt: TGTGCCAGCAGTCCCCGTGGTAGCGGGAGTGGGGAGACCCAGTACTTC
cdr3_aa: CASSPRGSGSGETQYF

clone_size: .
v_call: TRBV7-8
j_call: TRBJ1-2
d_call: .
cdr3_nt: TGTGCCAGCACCCAAACGAGGGCTTCCTATGGCTACACCTTC
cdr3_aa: CASTQTRASYGYTF

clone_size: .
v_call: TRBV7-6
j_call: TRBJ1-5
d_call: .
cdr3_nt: TGTGCCAGCAGCTTACATGGGAGCACGGGTAGCAATCAGCCCCAGCATTTT
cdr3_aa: CASSLHGSTGSNQPQHF

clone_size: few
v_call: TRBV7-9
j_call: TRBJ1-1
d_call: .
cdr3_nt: TGTTCCAGCAGCCCTGGGGGGGGCACTGAAGCTTTCTTT
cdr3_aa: CSSSPGGGTEAFF

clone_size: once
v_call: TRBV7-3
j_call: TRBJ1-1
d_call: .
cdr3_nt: TGTGCCAGCAGCCTAGGGGCAGGTGAAGCTTTCTTT
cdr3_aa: CASSLGAGEAFF

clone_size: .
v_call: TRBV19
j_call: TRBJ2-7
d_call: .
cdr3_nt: TGTGCCAGTAGTATAGTAGAATCCGCCTACGAGCAGTACTTC
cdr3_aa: CASSIVESAYEQYF

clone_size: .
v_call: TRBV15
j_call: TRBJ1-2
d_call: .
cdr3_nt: TGTGCCACCAGCAGAGATTTTCAGGATGGCTACACCTTC
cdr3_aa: CATSRDFQDGYTF

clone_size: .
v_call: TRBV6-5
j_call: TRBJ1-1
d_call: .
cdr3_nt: TGTGCCAGCAGTTATGGAGGGAACACTGAAGCTTTCTTT
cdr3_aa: CASSYGGNTEAFF

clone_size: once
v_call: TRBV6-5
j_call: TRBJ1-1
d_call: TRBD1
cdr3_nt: TGTGCCAGCATCCCAAACAGGGGTAGGATCACTGAAGCTTTCTTT
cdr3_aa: CASIPNRGRITEAFF

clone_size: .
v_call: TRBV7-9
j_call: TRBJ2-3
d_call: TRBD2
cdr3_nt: TGTTCCAGCAGCTTGATTAGCGGGAGGACGATAGATACGCAGTATTTT
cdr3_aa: CSSSLISGRTIDTQYF

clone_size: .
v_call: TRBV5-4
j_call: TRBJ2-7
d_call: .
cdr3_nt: TGTGCCAGCAGCTCTACCACGAGCTCCTACGAGCAGTACTTC
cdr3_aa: CASSSTTSSYEQYF

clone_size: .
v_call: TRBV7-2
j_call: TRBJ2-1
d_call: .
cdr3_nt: TGTGCCAGCAGCCCAGGGAGGCGGCAGTTCTTC
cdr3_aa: CASSPGRRQFF

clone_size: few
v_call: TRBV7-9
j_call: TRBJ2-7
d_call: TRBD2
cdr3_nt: TGTTCCAGCACCATACTAGCGGGAGAGGACGAGCAGTACTTC
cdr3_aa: CSSTILAGEDEQYF